A single sample gave rise to the 25 T cell receptor beta chains below, sequenced in a study of cytotoxic CD8 clonotypes in ibrutinib-treated CLL. Assay: immunoSEQ multiplex PCR; the TCRdb copy retains only in-frame clones and omits some. The sample lists over 150,000 clones, over 55% occurring once. Sequenced material: PBMCs, taken after 24 months of ibrutinib treatment. Every receptor here comes from a human donor with chronic lymphocytic leukemia.

This clone has at least ten counts. The rearrangement links TRBV4-3 to TRBJ2-2; a weak D match, TRBD1 (6 bases). Between the trimmed V and J ends, which lost 0 bases and 0 bases, there was a span of 11 bases. CDR3 length equals 17 residues. Per the germline V gene, CDR1 is LGHNA and CDR2 is YSLEER. CDR3 sequence: CASSQDPRTANTGELFF. Written as DNA, the CDR3 is TGCGCCAGCAGCCAAGATCCTAGGACAGCGAACACCGGGGAGCTGTTTTTT.

The V call is TRBV28, the J call TRBJ2-1; D unclear. This CDR3 contains 11 residues. Trimming left V 4 bases short and J 10 bases short, with 8 bases between. The germline V gene has CDR1 MDHEN and CDR2 SYDVKM. CDR3 amino acids: CASSYTQEQFF. The CDR3 region has the DNA TGTGCCAGCAGTTATACCCAGGAGCAGTTCTTC.

The chain employs TRBV6-5 and TRBJ2-7; 7 bases align to TRBD2. V lost 6 bases to trimming and J lost 2 bases; unmatched junction nucleotides: 10. Germline V CDR1 and CDR2: MNHEY, SVGAGI. The CDR3 loop spans 15 amino acids. Written as DNA, the CDR3 is TGTGCCAGCAGAGGCCGAGCGGGGCAGGCCTACGAGCAGTACTTC. As protein: CASRGRAGQAYEQYF.

The chain recombines TRBV19 with TRBJ1-2; D is possibly TRBD1 (6 bases). This CDR3 has 14 residues. CDR1 and CDR2 (germline): LNHDA, SQIVND (reference sequence). V lost 4 bases and J 7 bases, leaving 16 bases between the germline ends. The CDR3 DNA reads as TGTGCCAGTAGTAGCACAGGGTTGGCGAGTGGCTACACCTTC. Amino acid sequence: CASSSTGLASGYTF.

The chain links TRBV5-1 to TRBJ2-3; TRBD1 agrees at 8 bases. The V gene end was trimmed by 3 bases and the J gene end by 6 bases; junction bases not matched to a gene: 0. The CDR3 has 12 residues. The germline V gene has CDR1 SGHRS and CDR2 YFSETQ. Written as DNA, the CDR3 is TGCGCCAGCAGCTGGGACAGGGATACGCAGTATTTT. Encoded protein: CASSWDRDTQYF.

Of note for this clone: A junction boundary mismatches the germline segment, possibly from a read error. This chain links TRBV2 with TRBJ2-5, with 10 bases aligning to TRBD2. The V gene's germline CDR1 is SNHLY and CDR2 FYNNEI. The CDR3 has 15 residues. DNA of the CDR3: TGTGCCAGCAGTGATCAGCGGGAGGGAAAAGAGAGCCAGTACTTC. Amino acid sequence: CASSDQREGKESQYF.

The rearrangement uses TRBV7-8 and TRBJ1-1; no reliable D call. Trimming cost V 4 bases and J 7 bases, with 13 bases left between them. Germline V gene lookup returns CDR1 SGHVS and CDR2 FQNEAQ. The CDR3 runs 13 residues. CDR3 DNA: TGTGCCAGCAGCTCTGGCTCCGACTATGAAGCTTTCTTT. Its protein product is CASSSGSDYEAFF.

The V call is TRBV10-3, the J call TRBJ1-2; no reliable D call. Germline V gene data show CDR1 as ENHRY and CDR2 as SYGVKD. The CDR3 sequence is 13 residues long. The V gene lost 8 bases and the J gene lost 6 bases, with 16 bases spanning the gap. The DNA for the CDR3 is TGTGCCATCCTCCGGACGGGCCCCCATGGCTACACCTTC. Its translation: CAILRTGPHGYTF.

To note about this clone: The sample carries other DNA sequences with the same CDR3. The chain uses TRBV30 and TRBJ2-7, with D perhaps TRBD1 or TRBD2 (5 bases each). The CDR3 runs 12 residues. CDR1 and CDR2 (germline): GTSNPN, SVGIG (reference sequence). The germline V and J ends were trimmed by 4 bases and 0 bases, with 7 bases remaining between them. The CDR3 DNA follows: TGTGCCTGGAAGGGGAGCTCCTACGAGCAGTACTTC. This sequence encodes CAWKGSSYEQYF.

The chain employs TRBV9 and TRBJ2-5; 9 bases agree with TRBD1. Germline V lookup: CDR1 SGDLS, CDR2 YYNGEE. The length of the CDR3 is 14 residues. V lost 0 bases, J lost 7 bases, and 4 bases stayed unmatched. The CDR3 here is CASSVADRGGTQYF. The CDR3 DNA follows: TGTGCCAGCAGCGTAGCTGACAGGGGGGGGACCCAGTACTTC.

J is TRBJ2-2 and V is TRBV9; TRBD1 agrees at 7 bases. V was pared by 4 bases and J by 1 base, with 7 bases of the junction left unmatched. The CDR3 spans 16 residues. From germline, CDR1 is SGDLS and CDR2 YYNGEE. CDR3 residues: CASSPRTGLNTGELFF. The CDR3 DNA reads as TGTGCCAGCAGCCCCCGGACAGGATTGAACACCGGGGAGCTGTTTTTT.

The chain joins TRBV7-8 to TRBJ1-5, with TRBD1 as a possible D gene (5 bases). V was trimmed by 5 bases and J by 3 bases, leaving 17 bases between them. Germline V gene data show CDR1 as SGHVS and CDR2 as FQNEAQ. The CDR3 loop spans 16 amino acids. The CDR3 coding sequence is TGTGCCAGCAGCCGTATGGAGGGACGGTACAATCAGCCCCAGCATTTT. Protein: CASSRMEGRYNQPQHF.

The chain carries TRBV9 and TRBJ2-1; no definite D call. Germline CDR1 SGDLS, CDR2 YYNGEE. V was trimmed by 1 base and J by 6 bases, leaving 8 bases between them. The CDR3 has 13 residues. The CDR3 DNA follows: TGTGCCAGCAGCGTAACCCCGGGCAATGAGCAGTTCTTC. Its translation is CASSVTPGNEQFF.

This clone occurred once. The chain uses TRBV6-5 and TRBJ2-5; D may be TRBD1 (6 bases). Per germline, CDR1 MNHEY and CDR2 SVGAGI. The V and J ends lost 4 bases and 12 bases respectively, with 12 bases between them. The CDR3 extends over 11 amino acids. DNA of the CDR3: TGTGCCAGCAGTTCACAGGGCGCCGAGTACTTC. Its protein product is CASSSQGAEYF.

This sequence joins TRBV25-1 and TRBJ2-7, with TRBD2 identical over 9 bases. Germline V gene data show CDR1 as MGHDK and CDR2 as SYGVNS. This CDR3 region has 13 residues. With 4 bases clipped from V and 7 bases from J, the junction kept 5 bases outside the gene matches. Here the CDR3 DNA reads TGTGCCAGCAGTGGCGGGAGGGCGGGTGAGCAGTACTTC. Translation: CASSGGRAGEQYF.

This rearrangement joins TRBV5-4 to TRBJ2-6, with D possibly matching TRBD2 (5 bases). CDR1 is SGHNT, CDR2 YYREEE, per germline (reference sequence). This CDR3 contains 17 residues. The V end lost 5 bases, the J end lost 0 bases, and 15 bases lay between the germline ends. CDR3 nucleotides: TGTGCCAGCAGGGGAAGAGGACTTAGCTCTGGGGCCAACGTCCTGACTTTC. As protein: CASRGRGLSSGANVLTF. Full variable domain (missing parts from reference TRBV5-4 and TRBJ2-6): ETGVTQSPTHLIKTRGQQVTLRCSSQSGHNTVSWYQQALGQGPQFIFQYYREEENGRGNFPPRFSGLQFPNYSSELNVNALELDDSALYLCASRGRGLSSGANVLTFGAGSRLTVL.

The chain combines TRBV7-2 with TRBJ2-2, with 8 nucleotides matching TRBD1. CDR1 is SGHTA, CDR2 FQGNSA, per germline. V lost 6 bases and J lost 4; bases outside the gene matches: 10. CDR3 size: 16 residues. The CDR3 DNA reads TGTGCCAGCAGACGCTGGACAGGGATGATCACCGGGGAGCTGTTTTTT. Protein product: CASRRWTGMITGELFF.

The chain uses TRBV25-1 and TRBJ1-1, with D possibly TRBD1 on 6 matching bases. V lost 5 bases to trimming and J lost 7 bases, with 14 bases between them. The CDR3 contains 13 residues. Looked up from germline, CDR1 is MGHDK and CDR2 is SYGVNS. As DNA, the CDR3 is TGTGCCAGCAGTCAGACAGACAGGAATGAAGCTTTCTTT. Residues: CASSQTDRNEAFF.

The genes are TRBV29-1 and TRBJ2-1; 10 bases are a match to TRBD2. Trimming cost V 4 bases and J 2 bases; bases outside gene matches: 5. Per the germline V gene, CDR1 is SQVTM and CDR2 is ANQGSEA. This CDR3 comprises 15 residues. CDR3 nucleotide sequence: TGCAGCGTTGCGCCTAGCGGGAGTCCCTACAATGAGCAGTTCTTC. This encodes CSVAPSGSPYNEQFF.

This chain joins TRBV30 and TRBJ1-4; TRBD1 might be the D (6 bases). Trimming removed 2 bases from V and 6 bases from J, with 19 bases in between. In germline, CDR1 is GTSNPN, CDR2 SVGIG (reference sequence). The CDR3 has 16 amino acids. The CDR3 nucleotides read TGTGCCTGGAGTCAACAACGGGGGCTGGCAGATGAAAAACTGTTTTTT. Protein: CAWSQQRGLADEKLFF.

This chain links TRBV18 with TRBJ1-2; 7 bases fit TRBD1. There are 16 residues in the CDR3. Germline V gene sequence: CDR1 KGHSH, CDR2 LQKENI. V was clipped by 3 bases and J by 6 bases; unmatched bases: 13. The CDR3 reads CASSPQRTGNHDGYTF. DNA of the CDR3: TGTGCCAGCTCACCGCAGAGGACAGGTAATCACGATGGCTACACCTTC.

The V call is TRBV6-1, the J call TRBJ2-1; D might be TRBD1 (5 bases). This CDR3 contains 16 residues. The V gene's germline CDR1 is MNHNS and CDR2 SASEGT. Trimming took off 2 bases at V and 8 bases at J, with 19 bases between the two ends. CDR3 DNA: TGTGCCAGCAGTGAAAGTCCGTATACTGGGGCGGATGAGCAGTTCTTC. Its translation is CASSESPYTGADEQFF.

The chain carries TRBV2 and TRBJ2-1, with 11 bases lining up with TRBD2. Germline loops: CDR1 SNHLY, CDR2 FYNNEI. This CDR3 has 14 amino acids. V shed 3 bases, J shed 7 bases, and the junction held 2 bases outside the gene matches. The CDR3 DNA reads TGTGCCAGCAGTGAGGGACTAGCGGAGAATGAGCAGTTCTTC. This translates into CASSEGLAENEQFF.

The rearrangement uses TRBV30 and TRBJ1-1; TRBD1 aligns across 8 bases. V trimming: 2 bases; J trimming: 8 bases; junction bases outside the gene matches: 7. CDR3 length equals 13 residues. Germline-derived CDR1 and CDR2 are GTSNPN and SVGIG (reference sequence). CDR3 nucleotide sequence: TGTGCCTGGAGTTTCGGACAGGGTAGAGAAGCTTTCTTT. This codes for CAWSFGQGREAFF.

This chain links TRBV28 with TRBJ1-5; D uncertain. Germline values: CDR1 MDHEN, CDR2 SYDVKM. With 10 bases removed from V and 11 bases from J, the gap between germline ends came to 24 bases. CDR3 length: 14 amino acids. The CDR3, as DNA: TGTGCCACCAAGCTCGGGAACCCGCATCGGGCCCAGCATTTT. It translates to CATKLGNPHRAQHF.